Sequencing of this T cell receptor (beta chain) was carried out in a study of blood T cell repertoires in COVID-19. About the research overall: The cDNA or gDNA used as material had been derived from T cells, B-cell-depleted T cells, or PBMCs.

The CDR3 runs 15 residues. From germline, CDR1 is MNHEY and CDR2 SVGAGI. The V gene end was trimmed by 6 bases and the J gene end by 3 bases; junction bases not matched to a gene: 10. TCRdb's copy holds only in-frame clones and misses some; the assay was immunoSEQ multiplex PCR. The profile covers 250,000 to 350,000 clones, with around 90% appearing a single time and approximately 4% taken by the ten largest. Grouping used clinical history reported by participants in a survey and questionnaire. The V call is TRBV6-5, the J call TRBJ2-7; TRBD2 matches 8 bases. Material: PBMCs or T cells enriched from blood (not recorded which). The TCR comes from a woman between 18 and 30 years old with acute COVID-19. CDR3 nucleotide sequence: TGTGCCAGCAGGCCAACACCACTAGCGGACTACGAGCAGTACTTC. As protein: CASRPTPLADYEQYF.